This is a list of T cell receptor beta chains from one sample in a study of T cell responses to AZD1222 COVID-19 vaccine. Generated by immunoSEQ multiplex PCR, the TCRdb table keeps only in-frame clones and is missing some. Of 140,000 to 150,000 clones listed, about 94% are singletons. The sample was peripheral blood, taken on day 0 of AZD1222 vaccination. These receptor sequences come from an adult in good health. CDR3s include the opening cysteine and the closing phenylalanine or tryptophan. The size entry is marked missing in some rows and otherwise reads once, few, many or a size class.

size: once; J: TRBJ1-4; V: TRBV5-1; CDR3: CASSGGGGNEKLFF
size: once; J: TRBJ2-3; V: TRBV15; CDR3: CATSRGKGLSDTDTQYF
size: .; J: TRBJ1-2; V: TRBV5-4; CDR3: CASTGRGDYGYTF
size: .; J: TRBJ2-7; V: TRBV2; CDR3: CASSTRDNPLTYEQYF
size: .; J: TRBJ1-5; V: TRBV19; CDR3: CASSRGWNQPQHF
size: .; J: TRBJ2-5; V: TRBV11-1; CDR3: CASRLAGVETQYF
size: .; J: TRBJ2-1; V: TRBV2; CDR3: CASGGDREVNEQFF
size: .; J: TRBJ2-1; V: TRBV9; CDR3: CASSPDRTSGKGDEQFF
size: .; J: TRBJ2-7; V: TRBV13; CDR3: CASRRVLGRHYEQYF
size: once; J: TRBJ1-2; V: TRBV21-1; CDR3: CASSPQGDRARDYGYTF
size: .; J: TRBJ2-5; V: TRBV7-8; CDR3: CASSLEELAEPGETQYF
size: .; J: TRBJ2-2; V: TRBV9; CDR3: CASSVVTGSGELFF
size: .; J: TRBJ2-1; V: TRBV5-1; CDR3: CASSFGLYRGRANNEQFF
size: .; J: TRBJ2-1; V: TRBV20-1; CDR3: CSASMYNEQFF
size: .; J: TRBJ2-1; V: TRBV6-5; CDR3: CASSTSGRPSQFF
size: .; J: TRBJ1-6; V: TRBV12-5; CDR3: CASGLVQAPNSPLHF
size: .; J: TRBJ1-2; V: TRBV20-1; CDR3: CSAGRDYGYTF
size: .; J: TRBJ2-7; V: TRBV12-3/TRBV12-4; CDR3: CASSPGGPYEQYF
size: .; J: TRBJ2-7; V: TRBV29-1; CDR3: CSAIQGGYEQYF
size: .; J: TRBJ1-5; V: TRBV4-2; CDR3: CASSQDGQGGSPQHF
size: .; J: TRBJ1-2; V: TRBV10-3; CDR3: CAISENRDSGGYTF
size: .; J: TRBJ1-6; V: TRBV3-1/TRBV3-2; CDR3: CASSRGSDWTSPLHF
size: .; J: TRBJ1-4; V: TRBV4-1; CDR3: CASSQRQGNEKLFF
size: once; J: TRBJ2-2; V: TRBV28; CDR3: CASADRGTGELFF
size: .; J: TRBJ2-7; V: TRBV9; CDR3: CASSVVASSYEQYF
size: .; J: TRBJ2-1; V: TRBV4-1; CDR3: CASSQDSSGGYNEQFF
size: .; J: TRBJ1-2; V: TRBV5-1; CDR3: CASSFPGQVNYGYTF
size: few; J: TRBJ2-2; V: TRBV5-1; CDR3: CASSLEVAANTGELFF
size: .; J: TRBJ1-1; V: TRBV14; CDR3: CASSQGGLTEAFF
size: .; J: TRBJ2-7; V: TRBV9; CDR3: CASSVRTVGEQYF
size: .; J: TRBJ1-2; V: TRBV28; CDR3: CASSLEGQGDYGYTF
size: .; J: TRBJ2-7; V: TRBV2; CDR3: CASSEARDGYEQYF
size: .; J: TRBJ1-2; V: TRBV5-1; CDR3: CASRPLGYGGTNYGYTF
size: .; J: TRBJ2-7; V: TRBV6-5; CDR3: CASIGYVYEQYF
size: .; J: TRBJ1-1; V: TRBV29-1; CDR3: CSHVRGMNTEAFF
size: .; J: TRBJ2-7; V: TRBV15; CDR3: CATRTSGSDEQYF